These 27 T cell receptor beta chains were sequenced from one sample in a study of T-cell reconstitution after alpha-beta-depleted transplantation in children. Preparation of the TCRbeta library involved a method that used unique molecular identifiers. MiXCR, run by TCRdb on the PCR reads, gives a single entry per CDR3 protein. The sample holds approximately 91,000 distinct CDR3 sequences, 7% to 10% seen once. The sample consisted of PBMCs from the stem cell graft donor, taken from the stem cell graft. These receptors were taken from a human donor who donated a stem cell graft to a child with congenital amegakaryocytic thrombocytopenia.

This clonotype was picked up many times. The chain has TRBV28 and TRBJ2-3; 10 bases match TRBD1. V lost 5 bases to trimming and J lost 5 bases; unmatched junction nucleotides: 10. The CDR3 length is 16 residues. The germline CDR1 and CDR2 sequences are MDHEN and SYDVKM. The CDR3 is CASSPPRQGAKDTQYF. The CDR3 region has the DNA TGTGCCAGCAGTCCCCCGAGACAGGGGGCGAAAGATACGCAGTATTTT. The variable domain in full, with the rest retrieved from reference TRBV28 and TRBJ2-3, is DVKVTQSSRYLVKRTGEKVFLECVQDMDHENMFWYRQDPGLGLRLIYFSYDVKMKEKGDIPEGYSVSREKKERFSLILESASTNQTSMYLCASSPPRQGAKDTQYFGPGTRLTVL.

This clonotype was found a few times. This rearrangement joins TRBV20-1 to TRBJ2-6, with TRBD1 matching over 8 bases. V trimming: 0 bases; J trimming: 4 bases; junction bases outside the gene matches: 11. CDR1 is DFQATT, CDR2 SNEGSKA, per germline (reference sequence). The CDR3 has 18 amino acids. The CDR3, as DNA: TGCAGTGCTAGAGATTTGCATCAGGGGGCGCGCGGGGCCAACGTCCTGACTTTC. It encodes CSARDLHQGARGANVLTF.

This clonotype has a count of ten or more. The gene calls are TRBV20-1 and TRBJ2-5; TRBD2 aligns across 7 bases. The germline CDR1 and CDR2 sequences are DFQATT and SNEGSKA (reference sequence). CDR3 size: 17 residues. Trimming removed 5 bases from V and 4 bases from J; junction bases left unmatched: 19. CDR3 in amino acids: CSARASGIGSNGETQYF. The CDR3 bases are TGCAGTGCTCGGGCAAGCGGGATAGGGTCTAACGGAGAGACCCAGTACTTC.

This clonotype was counted ten times or more. The chain couples TRBV27 to TRBJ2-7, with D maybe TRBD2 (5 bases). The ends were cut back, 0 bases at V and 2 bases at J, with 20 bases in the middle. The germline gives CDR1 MNHEY, CDR2 SMNVEV (reference sequence). This CDR3 comprises 18 residues. The CDR3 sequence is CASSLSLGRTPLTYEQYF. As DNA, the CDR3 is TGTGCCAGCAGTTTATCGCTAGGGCGGACTCCCTTAACCTACGAGCAGTACTTC.

There are many counts of this clonotype. The chain links TRBV20-1 to TRBJ1-3; D unclear. The germline V gene encodes CDR1 DFQATT and CDR2 SNEGSKA (reference sequence). The V and J ends lost 1 base and 2 bases respectively, with 12 bases between them. This CDR3 region has 15 residues. This chain's CDR3 is CSARVVLAPGNTIYF. The CDR3 region has the DNA TGCAGTGCTAGAGTGGTTCTGGCACCTGGAAACACCATATATTTT.

This clonotype was seen at least ten times. This chain connects TRBV7-8 to TRBJ2-3; 11 positions agree with TRBD2. Looked up from germline, CDR1 is SGHVS and CDR2 is FQNEAQ. The CDR3 sequence is 16 residues long. V gave up 5 bases and J gave up 1 base; unmatched junction bases: 5. CDR3 in amino acids: CASSSPLAGGTDTQYF. The DNA of the CDR3 is TGTGCCAGCAGCAGCCCACTAGCGGGAGGCACAGATACGCAGTATTTT.

This clonotype was observed at least ten times. The chain uses TRBV4-2 and TRBJ2-7; no firm D call. The CDR3 sequence is 14 residues long. Germline V gives CDR1 LGHNA, CDR2 YNFKEQ. V lost 0 bases, J lost 1 base, and 7 bases lay in between. The CDR3 sequence is CASSQDLTSYEQYF. In nucleotides, the CDR3 is TGTGCCAGCAGCCAAGATCTGACTTCCTACGAGCAGTACTTC.

This clonotype was seen ten or more times. The chain is built from TRBV12-3 or TRBV12-4 and TRBJ2-7; 8 positions agree with TRBD1. The CDR3 is made up of 13 amino acids. V shed 1 base and J 6 bases; nucleotides not matched to a gene: 2. CDR3 nucleotide sequence: TGTGCCAGCAGTTTAGGGACAGGGACCGAGCAGTACTTC. It translates to CASSLGTGTEQYF.

This clonotype has at least ten counts. This rearrangement joins TRBV7-9 to TRBJ1-5; D uncertain. The CDR3 contains 16 residues. Germline lookup yields CDR1 SEHNR and CDR2 FQNEAQ (reference sequence). The V gene lost 5 bases and the J gene lost 0 bases, with 14 bases spanning the gap. CDR3 amino acids: CASSPSAGYSNQPQHF. In DNA form, the CDR3 reads TGTGCCAGCAGCCCATCAGCCGGTTATAGCAATCAGCCCCAGCATTTT.

The rearrangement joins TRBV6-5 to TRBJ1-3; a possible D gene is TRBD1 (5 bases). The CDR3 consists of 17 residues. V lost 3 bases and J lost 2, with 17 bases in between. Germline V CDR1 and CDR2: MNHEY, SVGAGI. In DNA form, the CDR3 reads TGTGCCAGCAGTTATGATGGGGCGTCCTCCCCTGGAAACACCATATATTTT. This gives the protein CASSYDGASSPGNTIYF.

This chain links TRBV12-3 or TRBV12-4 with TRBJ2-7, with 14 positions matching TRBD2. There are 17 residues in the CDR3. V shed 1 base, J shed 5 bases, and the junction held 7 bases outside the gene matches. CDR3 DNA: TGTGCCAGCAGTTTAGGACTAGCGGGGGGGCTTGTGGACGAGCAGTACTTC. This sequence encodes CASSLGLAGGLVDEQYF.

As to this clonotype: Since a much larger clone is just one base distant, this may be a read error. The chain is built from TRBV27 and TRBJ2-5, with TRBD2 matching 7 bases. CDR3 length: 12 amino acids. Looked up from germline, CDR1 is MNHEY and CDR2 is SMNVEV (reference sequence). V lost 3 bases and J lost 9; bases outside the gene matches: 4. For the CDR3, the DNA is TGTGCCAGCAGTTTTGCGGGGGAGGCCCAGTACTTC. This translates into CASSFAGEAQYF.

The sample holds many counts of this clonotype. The rearrangement joins TRBV20-1 to TRBJ2-2; TRBD1 might be the D (6 bases). Germline CDR1 DFQATT, CDR2 SNEGSKA (reference sequence). The V and J ends lost 6 bases and 4 bases respectively, with 12 bases between them. There are 13 residues in the CDR3. CDR3 residues: CSALVQGTGELFF. The CDR3 DNA is TGCAGTGCACTAGTACAGGGCACCGGGGAGCTGTTTTTT.

This clonotype was seen many times. The rearrangement links TRBV6-1 to TRBJ2-2; 14 bases are a match to TRBD2. The CDR3 runs to 15 residues. Trimming removed 7 bases from V and 6 bases from J; junction bases left unmatched: 4. The germline V gene has CDR1 MNHNS and CDR2 SASEGT. CDR3 sequence (DNA): TGTGCCAGCATCTTGGGACTAGCGGGGGCCGGGGAGCTGTTTTTT. This codes for CASILGLAGAGELFF.

This clonotype was seen at least ten times. The chain recombines TRBV7-2 with TRBJ1-2; no clear D gene. The CDR3 contains 15 residues. V gave up 2 bases and J gave up 3 bases, with 13 bases separating them. CDR1 and CDR2 (germline): SGHTA, FQGNSA. The CDR3 DNA reads as TGTGCCAGCAGCTTACAGGCGGGTGGAGACTATGGCTACACCTTC. Its protein is CASSLQAGGDYGYTF.

This clonotype was counted many times. The rearrangement links TRBV7-6 to TRBJ2-7; D remains unclear. Trimming took 0 bases from V and 5 from J, leaving 8 bases between them. This CDR3 comprises 13 residues. CDR1 SGHVS and CDR2 FNYEAQ come from the germline V gene. CDR3 residues: CASSLAPADEQYF. The CDR3, as DNA: TGTGCCAGCAGCTTAGCACCAGCCGACGAGCAGTACTTC.

This clonotype was detected ten times or more. The CDR3 DNA is TGCAGTGCTAGCCCGGAGTTCGCAGATACGCAGTATTTT. This encodes CSASPEFADTQYF. The chain couples TRBV20-1 to TRBJ2-3; D not resolved. Trimming removed 3 bases at V and 4 bases at J, with 11 bases between. The CDR3 runs 13 residues. CDR1 and CDR2 from the germline V gene are DFQATT and SNEGSKA (reference sequence).

This clonotype was found many times. The rearrangement joins TRBV5-1 to TRBJ2-2; no clear D. The ends were cut back, 3 bases at V and 5 bases at J, with 14 bases in the middle. From germline, CDR1 is SGHRS and CDR2 YFSETQ. The CDR3 consists of 15 residues. This CDR3 reads CASSSGSQRTGELFF. CDR3 in DNA: TGCGCCAGCAGCTCCGGGTCCCAAAGGACCGGGGAGCTGTTTTTT.

The chain couples TRBV28 to TRBJ1-1; TRBD1 aligns across 8 bases. V shed 6 bases, J shed 6 bases, and the junction held 15 bases outside the gene matches. CDR1 and CDR2 (germline): MDHEN, SYDVKM. The CDR3 has 16 residues. CDR3 nucleotide sequence: TGTGCCAGCAGGACAATCTCCAGGGGGCTCGGCGCTGAAGCTTTCTTT. Encoded protein: CASRTISRGLGAEAFF.

Many counts were recorded for this clonotype. The DNA of the CDR3 is TGCGCCAGCAGCCTCCAGACAGGAATGAACACTGAAGCTTTCTTT. As protein: CASSLQTGMNTEAFF. The chain carries TRBV5-1 and TRBJ1-1; a weak D match, TRBD1 (6 bases). Germline assignment: CDR1 SGHRS and CDR2 YFSETQ. CDR3 size: 15 residues. Trimming pared 4 bases from V and 0 bases from J, leaving 13 bases between.

This clonotype was seen ten or more times. The rearrangement joins TRBV28 to TRBJ2-3; possibly TRBD1 or TRBD2 for D (5 bases each). The CDR3 runs to 13 residues. Germline V gene data show CDR1 as MDHEN and CDR2 as SYDVKM. The V end lost 6 bases, the J end lost 8 bases, and 15 bases lay between the germline ends. CDR3 bases: TGTGCCAGCAGACCGTCCCCTGGGGGTACGCAGTATTTT. Its protein is CASRPSPGGTQYF.

This clonotype occurred a few times. The rearrangement uses TRBV28 and TRBJ1-2, with a tentative D call TRBD1 (6 bases). V was shortened by 9 bases and J by 2 bases, with 16 bases between the two germline ends. This CDR3 has 14 amino acids. CDR1 MDHEN and CDR2 SYDVKM come from the germline V gene. This chain's CDR3 is CARMGGARNYGYTF. CDR3 bases: TGTGCCAGAATGGGGGGGGCAAGGAACTATGGCTACACCTTC.

This clonotype was counted at least ten times. This chain's CDR3 is CASRPQTGFNQPQHF. In DNA, the CDR3 is TGTGCCAGCCGCCCCCAGACAGGATTCAATCAGCCCCAGCATTTT. The chain couples TRBV28 to TRBJ1-5, with D possibly matching TRBD1 (6 bases). Trimming took 8 bases from V and 3 from J, leaving 17 bases between them. CDR1 is MDHEN, CDR2 SYDVKM, per germline. CDR3 size: 15 residues.

This clonotype has just a few counts. The chain uses TRBV7-9 and TRBJ1-1; 8 nucleotides agree with TRBD1. This CDR3 comprises 15 residues. Germline V gene data show CDR1 as SEHNR and CDR2 as FQNEAQ (reference sequence). V was clipped by 8 bases and J by 1 base; unmatched bases: 9. The CDR3 bases are TGTGCCAGCGGAAGCAGGGGGCAAGGGAACACTGAAGCTTTCTTT. Encoded protein: CASGSRGQGNTEAFF.

There are many counts of this clonotype. CDR3 in amino acids: CASGLQSTNEKLFF. CDR3 nucleotide sequence: TGTGCCAGCGGCCTACAGTCAACTAATGAAAAACTGTTTTTT. This chain uses TRBV28 with TRBJ1-4; D remains unclear. The V gene's germline CDR1 is MDHEN and CDR2 SYDVKM. The CDR3 length is 14 residues. Deletions cut 8 bases from V and 0 bases from J, with 10 bases between.

Note on this clonotype: This may be a read error, as it is one base from a much larger clone. The chain couples TRBV20-1 to TRBJ2-2; D unresolved. Germline assignment: CDR1 DFQATT and CDR2 SNEGSKA (reference sequence). This CDR3 has 13 amino acids. Trimming took off 6 bases at V and 0 bases at J, with 8 bases between the two ends. The CDR3 sequence: CSARLTNTGELFF. The CDR3 coding sequence is TGCAGTGCAAGGCTAACGAACACCGGGGAGCTGTTTTTT.

Ten or more counts support this clonotype. The gene calls are TRBV7-8 and TRBJ2-7, with 9 positions matching TRBD2. The germline CDR1 and CDR2 sequences are SGHVS and FQNEAQ. The length of the CDR3 is 14 residues. V lost 5 bases to trimming and J lost 2 bases; unmatched junction nucleotides: 4. CDR3 region: CASSRTSVPYEQYF. As DNA, the CDR3 is TGTGCCAGCAGCCGGACTAGCGTACCCTACGAGCAGTACTTC.